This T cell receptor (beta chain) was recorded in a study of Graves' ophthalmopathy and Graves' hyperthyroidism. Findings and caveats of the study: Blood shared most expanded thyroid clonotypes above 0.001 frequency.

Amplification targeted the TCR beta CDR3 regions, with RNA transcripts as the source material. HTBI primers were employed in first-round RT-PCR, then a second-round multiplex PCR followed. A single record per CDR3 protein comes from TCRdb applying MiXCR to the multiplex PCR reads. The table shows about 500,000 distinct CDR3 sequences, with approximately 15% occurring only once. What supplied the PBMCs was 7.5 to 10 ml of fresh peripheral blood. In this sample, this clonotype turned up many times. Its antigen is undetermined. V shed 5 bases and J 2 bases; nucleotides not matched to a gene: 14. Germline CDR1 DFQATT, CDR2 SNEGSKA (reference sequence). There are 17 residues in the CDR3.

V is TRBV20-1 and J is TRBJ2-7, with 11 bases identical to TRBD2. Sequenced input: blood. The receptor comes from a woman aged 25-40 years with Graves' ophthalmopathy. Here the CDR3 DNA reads TGCAGTGCTGAAATCCCCTCCACTAGCGGGAGAGCCTACGAGCAGTACTTC. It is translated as CSAEIPSTSGRAYEQYF.